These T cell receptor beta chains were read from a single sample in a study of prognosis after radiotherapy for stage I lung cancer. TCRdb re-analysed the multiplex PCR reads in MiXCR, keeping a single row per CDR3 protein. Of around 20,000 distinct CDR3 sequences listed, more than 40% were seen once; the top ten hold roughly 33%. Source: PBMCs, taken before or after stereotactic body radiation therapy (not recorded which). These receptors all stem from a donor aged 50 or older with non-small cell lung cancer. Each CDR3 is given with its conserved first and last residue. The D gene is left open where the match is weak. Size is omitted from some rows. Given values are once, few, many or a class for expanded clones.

CDR3 DNA: TGTGCCAGCAATCTGAACACTGAAGCTTTCTTT
CDR3 protein: CASNLNTEAFF
V gene: TRBV6-1
D gene: -
J gene: TRBJ1-1
clone size: medium-sized

CDR3 DNA: TGTGCCAGCAGTCTTATTCCGGGGACAGGGCTACGTTCCAACTATGGCTACACCTTC
CDR3 protein: CASSLIPGTGLRSNYGYTF
V gene: TRBV6-1
D gene: TRBD1
J gene: TRBJ1-2
clone size: -

CDR3 DNA: TGTGCCATTAGTCCCCCGGACACAGACAACGGCTACACCTTC
CDR3 protein: CAISPPDTDNGYTF
V gene: TRBV28
D gene: -
J gene: TRBJ1-2
clone size: -

CDR3 DNA: TGCAGTGCAGCGACTAGCGGGAGTCTCTCGGCCGGGGAGCTGTTTTTT
CDR3 protein: CSAATSGSLSAGELFF
V gene: TRBV20-1
D gene: TRBD2
J gene: TRBJ2-2
clone size: -

CDR3 DNA: TGTGCCAGCAGTTTATTCTTTAGTATGAACACCGGGGAGCTGTTTTTT
CDR3 protein: CASSLFFSMNTGELFF
V gene: TRBV28
D gene: -
J gene: TRBJ2-2
clone size: many

CDR3 DNA: TGCAGTGCTAGAGGACAGTTCAATCAGCCCCAGCATTTT
CDR3 protein: CSARGQFNQPQHF
V gene: TRBV20-1
D gene: -
J gene: TRBJ1-5
clone size: -

CDR3 DNA: TGCGCCAGCAGCGGGGAGGTCGGGAGCACAGATACGCAGTATTTT
CDR3 protein: CASSGEVGSTDTQYF
V gene: TRBV5-1
D gene: -
J gene: TRBJ2-3
clone size: many

CDR3 DNA: TGCAGTGCTAGAGATGGAAGGGGGGGTTCCCACGGTGAGCAGTTCTTC
CDR3 protein: CSARDGRGGSHGEQFF
V gene: TRBV20-1
D gene: -
J gene: TRBJ2-1
clone size: -

CDR3 DNA: TGTGCCAGCAGCTTGGGACTCGATTCACCCCTCCACTTT
CDR3 protein: CASSLGLDSPLHF
V gene: TRBV7-6
D gene: -
J gene: TRBJ1-6
clone size: many

CDR3 DNA: TGCAGTGCTAGAGATGGGGGGTCGGGCACCGGGGAGCTGTTTTTT
CDR3 protein: CSARDGGSGTGELFF
V gene: TRBV20-1
D gene: -
J gene: TRBJ2-2
clone size: many

CDR3 DNA: TGTGCCAGCAGTTTTGGCCTGGGGGTGCACGCTGAAGCTTTCTTT
CDR3 protein: CASSFGLGVHAEAFF
V gene: TRBV28
D gene: -
J gene: TRBJ1-1
clone size: -

CDR3 DNA: TGTGCCAGCAGTTTTTTGCTTACCTTAAGGCCAGTTCTTGCCTACGAGCAGTACTTC
CDR3 protein: CASSFLLTLRPVLAYEQYF
V gene: TRBV28
D gene: -
J gene: TRBJ2-7
clone size: -

CDR3 DNA: TGTGCCAGTAGTCCCTACGAGTGTACAGGGGCCAACGTCCTGACTTTC
CDR3 protein: CASSPYECTGANVLTF
V gene: TRBV19
D gene: -
J gene: TRBJ2-6
clone size: -

CDR3 DNA: TGTGCCACCAGCAGAGGGGGTGAGACAGGGGGCGAAAAACTGTTTTTT
CDR3 protein: CATSRGGETGGEKLFF
V gene: TRBV15
D gene: TRBD1
J gene: TRBJ1-4
clone size: many

CDR3 DNA: TGTGCCAGCAGTTCCAGCGGGGTCACAGATACGCAGTATTTT
CDR3 protein: CASSSSGVTDTQYF
V gene: TRBV7-2
D gene: TRBD2
J gene: TRBJ2-3
clone size: many

CDR3 DNA: TGTGCCAGCAGCGTACGGGACATGGGGTTTGCTGAAGCTTTCTTT
CDR3 protein: CASSVRDMGFAEAFF
V gene: TRBV5-4
D gene: -
J gene: TRBJ1-1
clone size: -

CDR3 DNA: TGTGCCAGCAGTGAACCTGACAGGAGCTACGAGCAGTACTTC
CDR3 protein: CASSEPDRSYEQYF
V gene: TRBV6-1
D gene: -
J gene: TRBJ2-7
clone size: once

CDR3 DNA: TGTGCCAGCAGTAGGGCAGAAGTAACCTACGAGCAGTACTTC
CDR3 protein: CASSRAEVTYEQYF
V gene: TRBV28
D gene: -
J gene: TRBJ2-7
clone size: -

CDR3 DNA: TGTGCCAGCAGCTCAACTAGCGGGAGCGGCTCCTACAATGAGCAGTTCTTC
CDR3 protein: CASSSTSGSGSYNEQFF
V gene: TRBV7-9
D gene: TRBD2
J gene: TRBJ2-1
clone size: -

CDR3 DNA: TGCAGTGCCCGATTGGATGTACTAGCGGGAGGGCCTTGGTACGAGCAGTACTTC
CDR3 protein: CSARLDVLAGGPWYEQYF
V gene: TRBV20-1
D gene: TRBD2
J gene: TRBJ2-7
clone size: many

CDR3 DNA: TGCGCCAGCAGCTTTACCGGGACAGGGGACAATGAGCAGTTCTTC
CDR3 protein: CASSFTGTGDNEQFF
V gene: TRBV5-1
D gene: TRBD1
J gene: TRBJ2-1
clone size: many

CDR3 DNA: TGTGCCATCAGCTCTGGGGGAATGAACACTGAAGCTTTCTTT
CDR3 protein: CAISSGGMNTEAFF
V gene: TRBV10-3
D gene: -
J gene: TRBJ1-1
clone size: many

CDR3 DNA: TGTGCCAGCAGCTTGGTGCAGGGGGTCTACAATGATCAGTTCTTC
CDR3 protein: CASSLVQGVYNDQFF
V gene: TRBV7-2
D gene: TRBD1
J gene: TRBJ2-1
clone size: -